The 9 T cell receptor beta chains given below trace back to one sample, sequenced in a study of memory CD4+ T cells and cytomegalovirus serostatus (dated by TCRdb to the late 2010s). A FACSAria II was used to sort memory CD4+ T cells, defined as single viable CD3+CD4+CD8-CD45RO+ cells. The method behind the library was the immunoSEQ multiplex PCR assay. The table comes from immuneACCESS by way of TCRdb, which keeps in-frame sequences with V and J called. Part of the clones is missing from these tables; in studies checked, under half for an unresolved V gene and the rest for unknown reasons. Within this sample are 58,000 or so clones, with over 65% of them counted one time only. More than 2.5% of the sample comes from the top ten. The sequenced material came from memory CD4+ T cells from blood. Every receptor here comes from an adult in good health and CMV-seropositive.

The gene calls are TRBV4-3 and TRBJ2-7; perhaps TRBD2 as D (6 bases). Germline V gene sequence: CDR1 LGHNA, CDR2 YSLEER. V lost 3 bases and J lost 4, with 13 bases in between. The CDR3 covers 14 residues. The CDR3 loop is CASSQDLGGYEQYF. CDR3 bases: TGCGCCAGCAGCCAGGATCTGGGGGGATACGAGCAGTACTTC.

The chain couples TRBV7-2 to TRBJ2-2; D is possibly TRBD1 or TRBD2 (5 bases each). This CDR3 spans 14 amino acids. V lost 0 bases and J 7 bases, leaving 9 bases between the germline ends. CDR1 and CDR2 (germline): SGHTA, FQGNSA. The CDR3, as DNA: TGTGCCAGCAGCTTAGCTGGGGGTTTCGGGGAGCTGTTTTTT. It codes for CASSLAGGFGELFF.

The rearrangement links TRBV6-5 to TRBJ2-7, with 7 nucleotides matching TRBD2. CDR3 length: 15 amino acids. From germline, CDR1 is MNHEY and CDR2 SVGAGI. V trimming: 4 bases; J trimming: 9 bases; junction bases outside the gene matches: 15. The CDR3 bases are TGTGCCAGCAGTTCGTCGGGACTAAATTTGGTGGGGCAGTACTTC. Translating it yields CASSSSGLNLVGQYF.

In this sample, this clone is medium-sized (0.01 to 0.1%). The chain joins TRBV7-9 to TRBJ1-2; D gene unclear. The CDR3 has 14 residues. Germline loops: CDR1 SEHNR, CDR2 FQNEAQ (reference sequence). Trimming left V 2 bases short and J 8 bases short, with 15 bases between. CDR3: CASSLLEAITGYTF. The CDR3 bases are TGTGCCAGCAGCTTACTGGAGGCTATTACGGGCTACACCTTC.

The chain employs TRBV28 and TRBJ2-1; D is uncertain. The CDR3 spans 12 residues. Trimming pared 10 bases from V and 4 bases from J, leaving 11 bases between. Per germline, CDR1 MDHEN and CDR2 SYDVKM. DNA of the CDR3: TGTGCCACCGCCCCTCGGTACAATGAGCAGTTCTTC. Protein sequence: CATAPRYNEQFF.

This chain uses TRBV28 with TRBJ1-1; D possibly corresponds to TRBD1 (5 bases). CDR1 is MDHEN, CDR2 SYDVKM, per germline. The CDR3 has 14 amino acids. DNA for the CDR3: TGTGGGGTTAGAGTCTCGGGGGAAGGCACTGAAGCTTTCTTT. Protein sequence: CGVRVSGEGTEAFF.

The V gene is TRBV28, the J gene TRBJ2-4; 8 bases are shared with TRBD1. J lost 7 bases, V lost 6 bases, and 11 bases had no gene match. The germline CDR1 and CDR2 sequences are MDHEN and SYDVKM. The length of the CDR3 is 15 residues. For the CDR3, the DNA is TGTGCCAGCAGCCTAACAGGGGGTTTTGGGAACATTCAGTACTTC. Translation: CASSLTGGFGNIQYF.

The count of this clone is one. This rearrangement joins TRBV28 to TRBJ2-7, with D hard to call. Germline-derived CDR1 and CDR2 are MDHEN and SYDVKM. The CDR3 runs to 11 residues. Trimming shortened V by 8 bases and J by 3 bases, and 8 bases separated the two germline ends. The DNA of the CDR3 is TGTGCCAGCGGGAACGACTACGAGCAGTACTTC. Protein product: CASGNDYEQYF. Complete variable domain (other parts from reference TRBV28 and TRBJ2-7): DVKVTQSSRYLVKRTGEKVFLECVQDMDHENMFWYRQDPGLGLRLIYFSYDVKMKEKGDIPEGYSVSREKKERFSLILESASTNQTSMYLCASGNDYEQYFGPGTRLTVT.

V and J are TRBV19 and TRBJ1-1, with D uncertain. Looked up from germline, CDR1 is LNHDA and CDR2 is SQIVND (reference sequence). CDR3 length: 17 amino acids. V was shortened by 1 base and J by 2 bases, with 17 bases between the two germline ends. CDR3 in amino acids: CASSIGLTLGGNTEAFF. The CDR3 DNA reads TGTGCCAGTAGTATAGGTTTGACCCTCGGAGGAAACACTGAAGCTTTCTTT.